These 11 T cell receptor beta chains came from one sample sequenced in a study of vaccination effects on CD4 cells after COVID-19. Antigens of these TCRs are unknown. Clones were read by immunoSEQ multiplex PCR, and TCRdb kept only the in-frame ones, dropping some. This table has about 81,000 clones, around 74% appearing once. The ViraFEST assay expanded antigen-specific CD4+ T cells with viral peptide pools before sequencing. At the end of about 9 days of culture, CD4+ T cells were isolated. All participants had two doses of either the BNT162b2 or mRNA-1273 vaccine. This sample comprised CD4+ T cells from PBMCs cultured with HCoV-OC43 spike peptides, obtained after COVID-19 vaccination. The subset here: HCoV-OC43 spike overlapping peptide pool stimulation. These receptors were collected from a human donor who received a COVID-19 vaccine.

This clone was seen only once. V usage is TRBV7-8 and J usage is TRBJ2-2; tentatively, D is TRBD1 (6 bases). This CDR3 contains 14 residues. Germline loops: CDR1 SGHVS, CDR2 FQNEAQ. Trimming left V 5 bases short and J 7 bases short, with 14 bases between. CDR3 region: CASSHDRLVGELFF. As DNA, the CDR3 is TGTGCCAGCAGCCACGACAGGTTAGTCGGGGAGCTGTTTTTT.

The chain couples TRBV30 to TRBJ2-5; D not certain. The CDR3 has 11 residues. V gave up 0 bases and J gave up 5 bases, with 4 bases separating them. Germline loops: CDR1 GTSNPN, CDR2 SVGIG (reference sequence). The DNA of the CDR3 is TGTGCCTGGAGTGTATCGGAGACCCAGTACTTC. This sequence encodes CAWSVSETQYF.

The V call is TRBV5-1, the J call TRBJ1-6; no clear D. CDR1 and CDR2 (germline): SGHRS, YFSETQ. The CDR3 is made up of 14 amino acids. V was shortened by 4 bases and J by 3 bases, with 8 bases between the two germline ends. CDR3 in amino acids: CASSADGYNSPLHF. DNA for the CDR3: TGCGCCAGCAGCGCGGACGGCTATAATTCACCCCTCCACTTT.

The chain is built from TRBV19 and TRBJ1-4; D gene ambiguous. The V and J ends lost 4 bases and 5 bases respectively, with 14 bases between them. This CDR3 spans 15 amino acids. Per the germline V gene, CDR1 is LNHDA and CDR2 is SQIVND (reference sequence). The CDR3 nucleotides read TGTGCCAGTAGTACCATCCGGGCCAGCAATGAAAAACTGTTTTTT. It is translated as CASSTIRASNEKLFF.

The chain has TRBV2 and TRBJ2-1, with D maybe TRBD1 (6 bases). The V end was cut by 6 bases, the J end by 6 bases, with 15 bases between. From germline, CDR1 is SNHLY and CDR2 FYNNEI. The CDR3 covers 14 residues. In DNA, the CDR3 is TGTGCCAGCAGGGACTGGGACACCTCCAATGAGCAGTTCTTC. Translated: CASRDWDTSNEQFF.

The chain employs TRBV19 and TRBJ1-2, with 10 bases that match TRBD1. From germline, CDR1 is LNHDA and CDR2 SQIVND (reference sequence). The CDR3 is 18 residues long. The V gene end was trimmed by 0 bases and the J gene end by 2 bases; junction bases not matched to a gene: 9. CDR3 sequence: CASSIDTSGTGANYGYTF. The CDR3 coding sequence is TGTGCCAGTAGTATAGACACATCCGGGACAGGGGCGAACTATGGCTACACCTTC.

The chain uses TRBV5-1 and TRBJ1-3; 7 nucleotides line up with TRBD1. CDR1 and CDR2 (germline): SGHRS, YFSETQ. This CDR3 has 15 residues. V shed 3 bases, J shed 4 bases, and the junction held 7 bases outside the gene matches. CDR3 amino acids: CASSSTGQTGNTIYF. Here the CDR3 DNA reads TGCGCCAGCAGCTCGACGGGACAGACCGGAAACACCATATATTTT.

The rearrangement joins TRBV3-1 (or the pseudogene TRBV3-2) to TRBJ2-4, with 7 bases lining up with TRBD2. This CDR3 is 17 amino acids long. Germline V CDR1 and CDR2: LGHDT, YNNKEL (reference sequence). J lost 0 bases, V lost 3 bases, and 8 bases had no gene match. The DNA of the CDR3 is TGTGCCAGCAGCCATCTGGGGGGAGGGCTAGCCAAAAACATTCAGTACTTC. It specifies CASSHLGGGLAKNIQYF.

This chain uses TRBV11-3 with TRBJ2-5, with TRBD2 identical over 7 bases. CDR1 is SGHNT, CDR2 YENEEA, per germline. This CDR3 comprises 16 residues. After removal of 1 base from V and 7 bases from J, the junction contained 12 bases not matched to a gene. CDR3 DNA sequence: TGTGCCAGCAGCTTAGGGCGGGGAACTAGCGTCGGGACCCAGTACTTC. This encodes CASSLGRGTSVGTQYF.

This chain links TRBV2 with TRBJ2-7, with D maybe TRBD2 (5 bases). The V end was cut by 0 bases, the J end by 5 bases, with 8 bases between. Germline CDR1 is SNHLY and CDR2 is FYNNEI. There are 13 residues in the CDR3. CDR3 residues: CASSEAEADEQYV. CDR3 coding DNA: TGTGCCAGCAGTGAAGCGGAGGCAGACGAGCAGTACGTC.

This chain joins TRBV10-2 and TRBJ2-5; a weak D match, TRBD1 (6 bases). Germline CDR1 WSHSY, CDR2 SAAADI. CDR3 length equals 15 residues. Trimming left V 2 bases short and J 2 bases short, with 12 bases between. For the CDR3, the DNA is TGCGCCAGCAGTGAGGCTGGGGGCCGACAAGAGACCCAGTACTTC. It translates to CASSEAGGRQETQYF.